This T cell receptor (beta chain) emerged from a study of Ad26.COV2.S vaccination and SARS-CoV-2 variants. The treatment here: some 20 received Ad26.COV2.S at low or high dose, single or two shots; about 5 received placebo; per-sample allocation not given. After the first vaccine or placebo injection, samples were drawn on day 63. In Boston, the donor was an adult between 18-55 years of age. The V and J ends lost 4 bases and 6 bases, in that order; junction bases with no gene match: 10. Germline V lookup: CDR1 LGHDT, CDR2 YNNKEL (reference sequence). The CDR3 has 16 residues. Libraries were prepared by immunoSEQ multiplex PCR; TCRdb keeps only in-frame clonotypes and omits some of them. In the table there are roughly 700,000 clones, around 90% of which are singletons. Details on this clone: The antigen remains undetermined.

The study, taken as a whole, reports: Spike-specific responses of CD8+ and CD4+ T cells were reported to display substantial breadth after vaccination. Comparability of non-spike TCR breadth was observed across vaccine and placebo recipients.

Sequencing used peripheral blood, obtained in a trial of Ad26.COV2.S vaccine versus placebo. The V call is TRBV3-1 (or the pseudogene TRBV3-2), the J call TRBJ1-4, with 8 bases matching TRBD1. The sequence came from a person between 18 and 59 years old who received the Ad26.COV2.S COVID-19 vaccine or a placebo. The CDR3 DNA follows: TGTGCCAGCAGCCGCTTACCGGCAGGGGGCTATGAAAAACTGTTTTTT. It codes for CASSRLPAGGYEKLFF.